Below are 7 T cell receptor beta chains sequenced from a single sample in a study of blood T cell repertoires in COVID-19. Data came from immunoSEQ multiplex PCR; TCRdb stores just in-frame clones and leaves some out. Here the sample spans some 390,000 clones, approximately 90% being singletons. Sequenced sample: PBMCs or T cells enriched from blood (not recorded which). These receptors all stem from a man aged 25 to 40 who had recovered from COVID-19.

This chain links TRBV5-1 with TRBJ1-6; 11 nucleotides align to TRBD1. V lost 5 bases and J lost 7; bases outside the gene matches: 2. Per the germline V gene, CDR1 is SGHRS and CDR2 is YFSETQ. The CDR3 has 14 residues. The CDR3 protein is CASRGQGENSPLHF. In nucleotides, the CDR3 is TGCGCCAGCAGGGGACAGGGGGAAAATTCACCCCTCCACTTT. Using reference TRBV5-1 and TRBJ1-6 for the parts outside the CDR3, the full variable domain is KAGVTQTPRYLIKTRGQQVTLSCSPISGHRSVSWYQQTPGQGLQFLFEYFSETQRNKGNFPGRFSGRQFSNSRSEMNVSTLELGDSALYLCASRGQGENSPLHFGNGTRLTVT.

CDR3 loop: CASSASTGMGTGELFF. CDR3 DNA sequence: TGTGCCAGCAGCGCATCGACAGGGATGGGCACCGGGGAGCTGTTTTTT. The chain uses TRBV9 and TRBJ2-2, with TRBD1 matching over 7 bases. Losses at the gene ends were 3 bases for V and 4 bases for J; bases not matched to a gene: 9. This CDR3 region has 16 residues. CDR1 and CDR2 from the germline V gene are SGDLS and YYNGEE.

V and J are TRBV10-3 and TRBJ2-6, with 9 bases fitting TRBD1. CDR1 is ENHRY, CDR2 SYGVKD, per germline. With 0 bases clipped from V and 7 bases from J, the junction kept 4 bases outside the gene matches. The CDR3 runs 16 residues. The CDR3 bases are TGTGCCATCAGTGAGTCCAGGGGACAGGGAGCCAACGTCCTGACTTTC. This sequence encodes CAISESRGQGANVLTF.

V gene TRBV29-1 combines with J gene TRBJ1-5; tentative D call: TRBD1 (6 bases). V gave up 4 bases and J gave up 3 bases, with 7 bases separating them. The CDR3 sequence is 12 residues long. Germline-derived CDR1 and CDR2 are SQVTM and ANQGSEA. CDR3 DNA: TGCAGCGTTGGGGACAACAATCAGCCCCAGCATTTT. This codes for CSVGDNNQPQHF.

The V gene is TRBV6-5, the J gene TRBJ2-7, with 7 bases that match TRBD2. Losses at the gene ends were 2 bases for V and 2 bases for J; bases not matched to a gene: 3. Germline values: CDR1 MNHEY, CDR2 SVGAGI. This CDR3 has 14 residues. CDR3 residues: CASSYAGVAYEQYF. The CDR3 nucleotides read TGTGCCAGCAGTTACGCGGGGGTGGCCTACGAGCAGTACTTC.

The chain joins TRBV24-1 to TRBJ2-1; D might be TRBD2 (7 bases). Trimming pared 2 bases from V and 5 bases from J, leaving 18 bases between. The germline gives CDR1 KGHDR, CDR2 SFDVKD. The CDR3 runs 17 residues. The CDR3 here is CATSDWGGGPINNEQFF. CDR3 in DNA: TGTGCCACCAGTGATTGGGGGGGCGGGCCGATTAACAATGAGCAGTTCTTC.

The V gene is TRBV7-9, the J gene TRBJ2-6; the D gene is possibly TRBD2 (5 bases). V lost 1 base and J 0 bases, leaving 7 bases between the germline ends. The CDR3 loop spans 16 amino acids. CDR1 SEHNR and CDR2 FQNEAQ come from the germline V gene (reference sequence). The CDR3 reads CASSLVGGSGANVLTF. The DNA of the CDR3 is TGTGCCAGCAGCTTAGTTGGAGGCTCTGGGGCCAACGTCCTGACTTTC.